This record concerns one TCR beta chain sequence. As yet, its antigen is unknown. Primers: 60 Vbeta forward and 13 Jbeta reverse. The method was immunoSEQ multiplex PCR; TCRdb's version includes in-frame clones alone and lacks a portion of them. In the table there are 45,000 to 60,000 clones, approximately 65% of which are singletons. The sample originates from a study of cytomegalovirus exposure and HLA in healthy donors. Broader study findings: Later analysis found that TCR beta chains associated with HLA were more clonally expanded than other, equally common chains. Across HLA loci, a later analysis found differing TCR association rates, with DRB1 most and HLA-C fewest. The study listed 150 to 200 cytomegalovirus-associated TCR beta chains. Later on, an analysis tied over 15,000 TCR beta sequences to HLA alleles at 0.05 false discovery rate.

V was pared by 2 bases and J by 4 bases, with 17 bases between. Germline CDR1 and CDR2: MNHNS and SASEGT. There are 17 residues in the CDR3. The chain recombines TRBV6-1 with TRBJ2-2; D perhaps matches TRBD1 (5 bases). The sequencing sample was made of PBMCs. This TCR came from a man in his thirties or forties in good health and CMV-seronegative. CDR3 coding DNA: TGTGCCAGCAGTGAACCGTCAGGGTCAAGTGGCACCGGGGAGCTGTTTTTT. Protein product: CASSEPSGSSGTGELFF.